This TCR beta chain was observed in a study of blood T cells in healthy people across ages. As for the study in general: Template switching retrieved approximately one barcoded beta molecule for each two T cells.

As for this clonotype: Its antigen is not known.

With each sample, at least 5 micrograms of total RNA were extracted. V dropped 2 bases and J dropped 8 bases, with 10 bases sitting between them. This CDR3 has 14 residues. Germline CDR1 is MNHNY and CDR2 is SVGAGI (reference sequence). Study-wide results and limits: It was held that the diversity estimates obtained from one million T cells were underestimates.

The use of a sample-barcoded 5' primer and a J-beta primer mix characterized a second PCR of 7 to 11 cycles. Each sample provided no less than 2.5 million CDR3-containing paired-end reads. One entry per CDR3 protein, called by TCRdb with MiXCR from the 5' RACE reads. The sample comprises 450,000 to 700,000 distinct CDR3 sequences, 27% of which are singletons, and roughly 18% rests with the top ten. The chain combines TRBV6-6 with TRBJ1-6, with D maybe TRBD1 (6 bases). This receptor was taken from a woman aged 70-85 years in good health. The source material was blood. The CDR3 DNA reads as TGTGCCAGCAGTTACGGGGGGCAGGATTCACCCCTCCACTTT. Protein: CASSYGGQDSPLHF.